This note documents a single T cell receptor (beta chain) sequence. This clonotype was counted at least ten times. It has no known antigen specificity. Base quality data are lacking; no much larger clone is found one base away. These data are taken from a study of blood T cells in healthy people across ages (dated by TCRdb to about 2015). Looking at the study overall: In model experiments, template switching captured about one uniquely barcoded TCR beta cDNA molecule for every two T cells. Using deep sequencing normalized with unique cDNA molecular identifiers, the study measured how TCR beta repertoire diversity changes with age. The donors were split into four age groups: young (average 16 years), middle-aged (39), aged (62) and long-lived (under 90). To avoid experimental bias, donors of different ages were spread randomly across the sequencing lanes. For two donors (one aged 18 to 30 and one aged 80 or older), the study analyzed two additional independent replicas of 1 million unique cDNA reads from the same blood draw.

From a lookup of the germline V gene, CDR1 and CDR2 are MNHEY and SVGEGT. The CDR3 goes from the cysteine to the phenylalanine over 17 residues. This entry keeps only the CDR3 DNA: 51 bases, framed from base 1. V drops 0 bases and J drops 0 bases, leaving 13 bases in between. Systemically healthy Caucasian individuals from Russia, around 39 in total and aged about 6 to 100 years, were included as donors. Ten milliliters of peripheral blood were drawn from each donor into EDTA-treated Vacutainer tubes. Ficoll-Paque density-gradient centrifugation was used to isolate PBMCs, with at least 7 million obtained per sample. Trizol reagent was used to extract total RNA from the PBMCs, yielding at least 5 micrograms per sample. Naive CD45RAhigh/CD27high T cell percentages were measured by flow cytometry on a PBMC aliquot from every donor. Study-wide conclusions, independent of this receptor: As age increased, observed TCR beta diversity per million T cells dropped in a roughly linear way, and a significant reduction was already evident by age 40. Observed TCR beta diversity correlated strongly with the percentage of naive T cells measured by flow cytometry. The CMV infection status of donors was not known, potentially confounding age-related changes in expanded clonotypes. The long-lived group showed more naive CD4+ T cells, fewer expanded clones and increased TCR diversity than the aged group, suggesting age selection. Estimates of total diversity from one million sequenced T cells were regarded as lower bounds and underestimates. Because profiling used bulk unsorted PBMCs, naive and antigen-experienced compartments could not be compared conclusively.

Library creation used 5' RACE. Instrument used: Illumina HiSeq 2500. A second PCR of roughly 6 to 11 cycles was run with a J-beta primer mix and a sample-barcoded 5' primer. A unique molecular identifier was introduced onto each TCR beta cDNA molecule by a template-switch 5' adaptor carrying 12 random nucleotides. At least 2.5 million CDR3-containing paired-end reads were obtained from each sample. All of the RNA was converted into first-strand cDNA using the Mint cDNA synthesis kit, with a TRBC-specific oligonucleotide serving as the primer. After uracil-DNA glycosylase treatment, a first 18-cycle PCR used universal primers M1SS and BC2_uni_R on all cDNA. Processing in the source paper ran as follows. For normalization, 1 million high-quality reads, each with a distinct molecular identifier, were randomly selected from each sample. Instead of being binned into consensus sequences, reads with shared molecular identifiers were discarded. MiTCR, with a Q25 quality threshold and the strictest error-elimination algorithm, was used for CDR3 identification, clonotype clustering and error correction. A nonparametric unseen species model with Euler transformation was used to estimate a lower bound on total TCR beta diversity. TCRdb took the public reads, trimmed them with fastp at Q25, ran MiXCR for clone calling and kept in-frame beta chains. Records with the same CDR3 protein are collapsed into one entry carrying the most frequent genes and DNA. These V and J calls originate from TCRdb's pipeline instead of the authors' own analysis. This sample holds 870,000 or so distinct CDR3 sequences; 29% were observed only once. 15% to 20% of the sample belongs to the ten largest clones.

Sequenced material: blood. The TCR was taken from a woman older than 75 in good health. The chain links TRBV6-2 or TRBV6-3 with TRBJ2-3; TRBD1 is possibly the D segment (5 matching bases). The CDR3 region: CASSYSPGSYSTDTQYF. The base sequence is TGTGCCAGCAGTTACTCGCCAGGGTCTTACAGCACAGATACGCAGTATTTT.